This TCR beta chain comes out of a study of T cells in Graves' hyperthyroidism and ophthalmopathy. At the level of the study: Initial diagnosis, before any treatment, was when peripheral blood was collected. Study-wide results and limits: The model forecast ophthalmopathy, anticipating it by a median approximately 6.2 months before onset. Blood also carried most thyroid clonotypes expanded above 0.001.

This clonotype was detected a few times. Its target is not known. Investigators excluded patients with uncontrolled infection, other autoimmune disease, pregnancy or lactation. With V trimmed by 5 bases and J by 6 bases, 16 bases remained unmatched. Germline values: CDR1 MNHNS, CDR2 SASEGT. The CDR3 extends over 18 amino acids. Amplification yielded TCR beta CDR3 regions, with RNA transcripts as the source. Primed by the HTBI set, a first-round RT-PCR was run on the TCR CDR3. Each CDR3 protein gets one entry after TCRdb re-called the multiplex PCR reads with MiXCR. The sample records around 600,000 distinct CDR3 sequences, approximately 14% being singletons.

The rearrangement uses TRBV6-1 and TRBJ2-2; 9 bases fit TRBD1. The origin of this receptor is a woman aged 18 to 35 with Graves' ophthalmopathy. Sequenced input: blood. CDR3 amino acids: CASSSIIQGAVQAGELFF. CDR3 sequence (DNA): TGTGCCAGCAGTTCTATTATACAGGGGGCAGTCCAAGCCGGGGAGCTGTTTTTT.